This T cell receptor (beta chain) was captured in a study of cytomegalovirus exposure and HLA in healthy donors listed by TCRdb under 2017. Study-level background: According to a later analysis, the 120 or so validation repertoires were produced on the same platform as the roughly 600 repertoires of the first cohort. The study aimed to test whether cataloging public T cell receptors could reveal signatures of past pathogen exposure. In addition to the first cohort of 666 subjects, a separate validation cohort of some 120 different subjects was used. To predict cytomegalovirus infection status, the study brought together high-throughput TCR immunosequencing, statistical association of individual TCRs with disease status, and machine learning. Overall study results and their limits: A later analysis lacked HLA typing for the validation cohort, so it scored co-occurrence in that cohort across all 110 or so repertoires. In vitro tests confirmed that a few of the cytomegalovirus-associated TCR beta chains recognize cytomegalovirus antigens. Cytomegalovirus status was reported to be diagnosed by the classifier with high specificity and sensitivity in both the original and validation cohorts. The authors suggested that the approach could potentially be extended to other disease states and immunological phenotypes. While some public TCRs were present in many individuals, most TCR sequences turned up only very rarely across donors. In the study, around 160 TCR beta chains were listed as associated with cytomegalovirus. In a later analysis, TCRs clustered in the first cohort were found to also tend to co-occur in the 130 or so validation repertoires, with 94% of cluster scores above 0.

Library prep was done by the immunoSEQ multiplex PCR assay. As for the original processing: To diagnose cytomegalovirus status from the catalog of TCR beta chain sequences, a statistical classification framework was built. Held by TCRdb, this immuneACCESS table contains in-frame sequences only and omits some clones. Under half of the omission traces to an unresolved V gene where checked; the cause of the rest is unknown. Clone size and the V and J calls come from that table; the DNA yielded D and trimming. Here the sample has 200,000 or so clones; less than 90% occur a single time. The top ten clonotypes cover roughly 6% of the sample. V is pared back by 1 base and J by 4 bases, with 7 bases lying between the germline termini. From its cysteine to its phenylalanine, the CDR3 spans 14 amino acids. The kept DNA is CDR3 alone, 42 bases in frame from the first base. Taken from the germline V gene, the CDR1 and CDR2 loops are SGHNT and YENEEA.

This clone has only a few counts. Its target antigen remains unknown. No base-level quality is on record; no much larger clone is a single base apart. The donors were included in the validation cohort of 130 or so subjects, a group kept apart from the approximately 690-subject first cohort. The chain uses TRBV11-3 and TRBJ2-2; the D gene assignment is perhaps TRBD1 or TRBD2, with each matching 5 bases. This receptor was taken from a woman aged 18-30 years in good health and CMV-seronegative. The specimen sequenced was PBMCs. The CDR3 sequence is CASSLAGGTGELFF. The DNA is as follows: TGTGCCAGCAGCTTAGCTGGGGGCACCGGGGAGCTGTTTTTT.